One sample yielded the 10 T cell receptor beta chains listed below, sequenced in a study of cytomegalovirus exposure and HLA in healthy donors. Use of 60 Vbeta and 13 Jbeta primers characterized the PCR. Clones were read by immunoSEQ multiplex PCR, and TCRdb kept only the in-frame ones, dropping some. The sample data list over 100,000 clones. Sequencing was carried out using PBMCs. These receptor sequences come from a man aged 18 to 29 in good health and CMV-seronegative.

The V gene is TRBV27, the J gene TRBJ2-1; the match to TRBD2 covers 10 bases. V dropped 10 bases and J dropped 7; count of bases not matched to a gene: 7. Germline V gene sequence: CDR1 MNHEY, CDR2 SMNVEV (reference sequence). CDR3 length: 13 residues. CDR3 sequence (DNA): TGTGCCATTTCACTAGCGGGAAGAAATGAGCAGTTCTTC. Translating gives CAISLAGRNEQFF.

The gene calls are TRBV9 and TRBJ2-3; D not resolved. Deletions cut 4 bases from V and 4 bases from J, with 7 bases between. Germline V lookup: CDR1 SGDLS, CDR2 YYNGEE. This CDR3 has 12 amino acids. The CDR3 here is CASSPRADTQYF. Here the CDR3 DNA reads TGTGCCAGCAGCCCCCGAGCAGATACGCAGTATTTT.

The chain combines TRBV6-5 with TRBJ1-2; D gene unclear. CDR3 length: 12 residues. CDR1 MNHEY and CDR2 SVGAGI come from the germline V gene. V lost 5 bases and J lost 8, with 12 bases in between. The CDR3 sequence is CASSPDRGGYTF. CDR3 DNA sequence: TGTGCCAGCAGTCCGGATAGAGGAGGCTACACCTTC.

The chain is built from TRBV7-2 and TRBJ2-1, with 9 bases fitting TRBD1. Trimming took 0 bases from V and 6 from J; bases not matched to a gene: 3. In germline, CDR1 is SGHTA, CDR2 FQGNSA. The CDR3 extends over 15 amino acids. Here the CDR3 reads CASSLATDRGNEQFF. The CDR3 coding sequence is TGTGCCAGCAGCTTAGCGACGGACAGGGGCAATGAGCAGTTCTTC.

V and J are TRBV28 and TRBJ1-2; D not certain. Trimming left V 1 base short and J 3 bases short, with 9 bases between. The V gene's germline CDR1 is MDHEN and CDR2 SYDVKM. The CDR3 contains 14 residues. In DNA form, the CDR3 reads TGTGCCAGCAGTTTATATGGGAGTTACTATGGCTACACCTTC. The encoded protein is CASSLYGSYYGYTF.

This rearrangement joins TRBV7-9 to TRBJ1-1; D gene ambiguous. Trimming removed 6 bases at V and 3 bases at J, with 17 bases between. Per germline, CDR1 SEHNR and CDR2 FQNEAQ (reference sequence). This CDR3 has 15 amino acids. CDR3 in amino acids: CASRIPRGRDTEAFF. CDR3 sequence (DNA): TGTGCCAGCAGGATTCCCAGAGGGAGGGACACTGAAGCTTTCTTT.

This chain joins TRBV6-1 and TRBJ2-1, with D possibly TRBD2 on 6 matching bases. The CDR3 is 12 amino acids. Trimming removed 7 bases at V and 6 bases at J, with 10 bases between. Germline CDR1 reads MNHNS; CDR2 reads SASEGT. CDR3: CASMGGSNEQFF. As DNA, the CDR3 is TGTGCCAGCATGGGGGGTTCCAATGAGCAGTTCTTC.

This chain uses TRBV25-1 with TRBJ1-5; 7 nucleotides align to TRBD1. The CDR3 is 13 residues long. CDR1 and CDR2 from the germline V gene are MGHDK and SYGVNS. V lost 5 bases, J lost 5 bases, and 3 bases stayed unmatched. CDR3 residues: CASSSGGHQPQHF. DNA for the CDR3: TGTGCCAGCAGTTCAGGGGGACATCAGCCCCAGCATTTT.

The genes are TRBV6-5 and TRBJ1-2; weak D call: TRBD1 (5 bases). The CDR3 runs 15 residues. The V gene's germline CDR1 is MNHEY and CDR2 SVGAGI. Trimming took 6 bases from V and 1 from J, leaving 15 bases between them. The CDR3 loop reads CASSPTASLNYGYTF. DNA of the CDR3: TGTGCCAGCAGCCCGACAGCCAGCCTTAACTATGGCTACACCTTC.

The chain recombines TRBV4-1 with TRBJ1-2; possibly TRBD1 for D (5 bases). V lost 5 bases and J lost 4, with 17 bases in between. The CDR3 is 15 residues long. The germline V gene has CDR1 MGHRA and CDR2 YSYEKL. Here the CDR3 DNA reads TGCGCCAGCAGCAAAGGTGGGGGGGTGTTCTATGGCTACACCTTC. This sequence encodes CASSKGGGVFYGYTF.